This T cell receptor (beta chain) was captured by sequencing in a study of CD8 T cells in ankylosing spondylitis. General study points: Among TCR beta sequences, a motif of eight highly homologous variants appeared characteristic of ankylosing spondylitis blood. Past research had described some motif variants in reactive arthritis synovial fluid and blood.

This clonotype has more than one count but fewer than ten. The antigen is undetermined. Molecular-barcoded quantitative 5'-RACE produced these TCR beta libraries. TCRdb ran MiXCR on the 5' RACE reads and lists one entry per CDR3 protein. The sample includes about 540,000 distinct CDR3 sequences, roughly 13% of them seen just once. Sequencing was performed on blood, either unsorted or a sorted T cell fraction (not recorded which). The clonotype was recovered from a male donor with ankylosing spondylitis.

For the CDR3, the DNA is TGCAGTGCTAGAGTTAGCGGCTACAATGAGCAGTTCTTC. Translation gives CSARVSGYNEQFF. The rearrangement uses TRBV20-1 and TRBJ2-1; D is perhaps TRBD2 (6 bases). The V gene's germline CDR1 is DFQATT and CDR2 SNEGSKA (reference sequence). Trimming stripped 1 base from V and 3 bases from J, with 7 bases between. This CDR3 region has 13 residues.